The present TCR beta chain was sequenced within a study of regulatory T cells in long-lasting Graves disease. The time point: newly diagnosed GD, antithyroid drugs for less than 3 months. After RNA was extracted from PBMCs, the TCR library was made from it. With 5 bases removed from V and 5 bases from J, the gap between germline ends came to 16 bases. CDR1 and CDR2 (germline): MDHEN, SYDVKM. CDR3 length: 15 residues. This clonotype occurred many times. Library construction for TCR beta used iRepertoire HTBI primers and Arm-PCR of CDR3 regions. TCRdb itself ran the multiplex PCR reads through MiXCR, one entry per CDR3 protein. The table includes some 560,000 distinct CDR3 sequences, 15% to 20% detected once. The same sample was also used in a study of T cells in Graves' hyperthyroidism and ophthalmopathy. As that study records: Carried out on the TCR CDR3, a first-round RT-PCR used the HTBI primer set. Blood also showed most of the thyroid clonotypes that were expanded above 0.001. For ophthalmopathy, model prediction preceded onset by a median about 6 months.

The sample consisted of peripheral blood mononuclear cells (PBMCs), taken at new diagnosis, from a patient treated with antithyroid drugs. The receptor's source is a woman aged 40 to 65 with Graves disease. V and J are TRBV28 and TRBJ1-5; a weak D match, TRBD1 (6 bases). The CDR3 here is CASSGAGTSHQPQHF. CDR3 nucleotide sequence: TGTGCCAGCAGTGGAGCCGGGACAAGCCATCAGCCCCAGCATTTT.